The rows below give T cell receptor beta chains drawn from one sample of a study of cytomegalovirus exposure and HLA in healthy donors. Using immunoSEQ multiplex PCR, the repertoire was profiled, and TCRdb retains in-frame clones only, with some absent. The data hold approximately 150,000 clones, with 75% to 90% observed a single time. The sequenced sample was PBMCs. These receptors originate from a woman in her twenties or thirties in good health and CMV-seronegative. Each CDR3 is given with its conserved first and last residue. The order of the fields is J gene, V gene, D gene, clone size, CDR3 DNA, CDR3 protein. A D gene is named only where the DNA matches it firmly. Expanded clones are given a class, and other clones once, few, many or no size at all.

>TRBJ2-1|TRBV2|TRBD2|.
TGTGCCAGCAGGCCCGGACTAGCGGGAGGTCCAACCCAGTTCTTC
CASRPGLAGGPTQFF
>TRBJ2-5|TRBV7-9|.|few
TGTGCCAGCAGCTTCATCTCAGGGTTGCGGACCCAGTACTTC
CASSFISGLRTQYF
>TRBJ2-7|TRBV6-5|.|many
TGTGCCAGCAGTAACACACAGGGATTTCAGTACTTC
CASSNTQGFQYF
>TRBJ2-7|TRBV6-6|.|.
TGTGCCAGCAGTTACCGGGAAGAGCAGTACTTC
CASSYREEQYF
>TRBJ2-2|TRBV7-3|.|.
TGTGCCAGCAGCTCGTATAGGGGGACCGGGGAGCTGTTTTTT
CASSSYRGTGELFF
>TRBJ1-1|TRBV4-1|TRBD1|.
TGCGCCAGCAGCCAAGTCAATCCAGGGGGCATAGGTGATACTGAAGCTTTCTTT
CASSQVNPGGIGDTEAFF
>TRBJ1-3|TRBV2|TRBD1|once
TGTGCCAGCAGTGAAGAAGGGGGCTGGGGAAACACCATATATTTT
CASSEEGGWGNTIYF
>TRBJ2-1|TRBV21-1|.|once
TGTGCCAGCAGCACAAAAGTCAAAGACAGGGGAGGGAGGTGGGCCTACAATGAGCAGTTCTTC
CASSTKVKDRGGRWAYNEQFF
>TRBJ1-5|TRBV6-1|.|.
TGTGCCAGCAGTTCGGGACTTCAGCCCCAGCATTTT
CASSSGLQPQHF
>TRBJ1-4|TRBV6-5|.|.
TGTGCCAGCAGTTACATGCAGGCAACTAATGAAAAACTGTTTTTT
CASSYMQATNEKLFF
>TRBJ2-7|TRBV25-1|TRBD2|.
TGTGCCAGCAGTGAACGCGGGAGACGACCCTATGACGAGCAGTACTTC
CASSERGRRPYDEQYF
>TRBJ1-5|TRBV6-1|.|.
TGTGCCAGCAGTGAAGCAGAGGTTCAGCCCCAGCATTTT
CASSEAEVQPQHF
>TRBJ1-1|TRBV6-5|.|.
TGTGCCAGCAGCCGCGCCCTGGACGGAGGGACTGAAGCTTTCTTT
CASSRALDGGTEAFF
>TRBJ1-5|TRBV10-3|.|.
TGTGCCATCAGCTATGATAGCAATCAGCCCCAGCATTTT
CAISYDSNQPQHF